The next 9 T cell receptor beta chains were all read from a single sample in a study of tumor T cells in aggressive B-cell lymphoma. TCRdb's table, derived via immunoSEQ multiplex PCR, lists solely in-frame clones and lacks some. The top ten clones hold roughly 2.9% of a sample with under 6,500 clones, approximately 82% of them seen once. Input material: tumor tissue. These receptors all stem from an adult with diffuse large B cell lymphoma.

The V call is TRBV18, the J call TRBJ2-3, with 14 bases aligning to TRBD2. Unmatched junction bases numbered 13, after V lost 1 base and J lost 4 bases. Germline V lookup: CDR1 KGHSH, CDR2 LQKENI. The CDR3 runs to 20 residues. The CDR3 sequence: CASSPLTPRTSGRSSDTQYF. The DNA for the CDR3 is TGTGCCAGCTCACCACTCACACCTAGGACTAGCGGGAGGAGTTCAGATACGCAGTATTTT. Complete variable domain (other parts from reference TRBV18 and TRBJ2-3): NAGVMQNPRHLVRRRGQEARLRCSPMKGHSHVYWYRQLPEEGLKFMVYLQKENIIDESGMPKERFSAEFPKEGPSILRIQQVVRGDSAAYFCASSPLTPRTSGRSSDTQYFGPGTRLTVL.

This clone was detected only once. The junction does not match germline at one end; this may be a read error. This chain connects TRBV5-1 to TRBJ1-6; 9 bases align to TRBD1. CDR3 length: 14 residues. Per germline, CDR1 SGHRS and CDR2 YFSETQ. CDR3 DNA sequence: TGCGCCAACAGCCCGGGACAGGGCAATTCACCCCTCCACTTT. This translates into CANSPGQGNSPLHF.

This CDR3 is CANLRQGAFYEQYF. DNA of the CDR3: TGTGCCAACCTTAGACAGGGGGCTTTCTACGAGCAGTACTTC. This chain uses TRBV2 with TRBJ2-7, with 10 positions matching TRBD1. The V segment lost 10 bases and the J segment 3 bases; nucleotides outside the gene matches: 9. Germline CDR1 reads SNHLY; CDR2 reads FYNNEI. This CDR3 spans 14 amino acids.

Of note for this clone: Other DNA sequences from this sample encode an identical CDR3 as well. V and J are TRBV4-2 and TRBJ1-2; D remains unclear. This CDR3 contains 11 residues. Germline loops: CDR1 LGHNA, CDR2 YNFKEQ. Trimming stripped 1 base from V and 7 bases from J, with 4 bases between. In DNA, the CDR3 is TGTGCCAGCAGCCAAGGTCGTGGCTACACCTTC. Encoded protein: CASSQGRGYTF.

The chain couples TRBV9 to TRBJ2-7, with TRBD2 identical over 10 bases. V lost 0 bases to trimming and J lost 2 bases; unmatched junction nucleotides: 2. CDR1 is SGDLS, CDR2 YYNGEE, per germline. This CDR3 region has 15 residues. This CDR3 reads CASSVGTSGTYEQYF. CDR3 nucleotides: TGTGCCAGCAGCGTAGGGACTAGCGGTACCTACGAGCAGTACTTC. Together with reference TRBV9 and TRBJ2-7, the CDR3 gives the full variable domain: DSGVTQTPKHLITATGQRVTLRCSPRSGDLSVYWYQQSLDQGLQFLIQYYNGEERAKGNILERFSAQQFPDLHSELNLSSLELGDSALYFCASSVGTSGTYEQYFGPGTRLTVT.

This chain uses TRBV7-9 with TRBJ1-2; D call uncertain. Germline assignment: CDR1 SEHNR and CDR2 FQNEAQ (reference sequence). This CDR3 comprises 11 residues. Trimming stripped 10 bases from V and 7 bases from J, with 13 bases between. CDR3 loop: CAISREFGYTF. Written as DNA, the CDR3 is TGTGCCATTTCGAGGGAGTTTGGCTACACCTTC.

CDR3 region: CASSQRSTGELFF. Here the CDR3 DNA reads TGTGCCAGCAGCCAGCGCAGCACCGGGGAGCTGTTTTTT. This chain links TRBV7-2 with TRBJ2-2; D is unresolved. Looked up from germline, CDR1 is SGHTA and CDR2 is FQGNSA. This CDR3 has 13 amino acids. The V end was cut by 5 bases, the J end by 4 bases, with 8 bases between.

The CDR3 loop reads CASSIGAGGGTDTQYF. CDR3 coding DNA: TGTGCCAGTAGTATTGGTGCGGGAGGGGGCACAGATACGCAGTATTTT. The V gene is TRBV19, the J gene TRBJ2-3; 9 bases fit TRBD2. The CDR3 sequence is 16 residues long. Germline-derived CDR1 and CDR2 are LNHDA and SQIVND (reference sequence). The V gene end was trimmed by 3 bases and the J gene end by 1 base; junction bases not matched to a gene: 5. The full variable domain, completed using reference TRBV19 and TRBJ2-3, is DGGITQSPKYLFRKEGQNVTLSCEQNLNHDAMYWYRQDPGQGLRLIYYSQIVNDFQKGDIAEGYSVSREKKESFPLTVTSAQKNPTAFYLCASSIGAGGGTDTQYFGPGTRLTVL.

The chain uses TRBV5-6 and TRBJ1-1; D might be TRBD1 (5 bases). V shed 1 base and J shed 0 bases, with 10 bases lying between them. CDR1 is SGHDT and CDR2 is YYEEEE in the germline V gene. The length of the CDR3 is 15 residues. The chain's CDR3 is CASSLLAGMNTEAFF. The CDR3 region has the DNA TGTGCCAGCAGCTTGTTGGCAGGGATGAACACTGAAGCTTTCTTT.